Presented here are 25 T cell receptor beta chains from one specimen sequenced in a study of T cell responses to AZD1222 COVID-19 vaccine. Measured with immunoSEQ multiplex PCR; TCRdb has only the in-frame clones, and not every one. This sample yields more than 100,000 clones, of which about nine tenths are seen a single time; just over 2.5% belongs to the top ten. Material: peripheral blood, obtained 28 days after the second AZD1222 dose. All receptors derive from an adult who received the AZD1222 COVID-19 vaccine.

The chain joins TRBV19 to TRBJ1-2, with TRBD1 identical over 7 bases. The germline V gene has CDR1 LNHDA and CDR2 SQIVND (reference sequence). Germline trimming cut 6 bases from V and 2 bases from J; bases unmatched to any gene: 6. CDR3 size: 14 residues. CDR3 nucleotides: TGTGCCAGTAGGGAGAGGGACAGAAACTATGGCTACACCTTC. Translation gives CASRERDRNYGYTF.

The V call is TRBV3-1 (or the pseudogene TRBV3-2), the J call TRBJ1-4; D is ambiguous. The CDR3 is 14 amino acids. V lost 5 bases and J lost 5, with 12 bases in between. CDR1 is LGHDT and CDR2 is YNNKEL in the germline V gene (reference sequence). The DNA for the CDR3 is TGTGCCAGCAGCTACCGGGGTCCGAATGAAAAACTGTTTTTT. It specifies CASSYRGPNEKLFF.

The V gene is TRBV30, the J gene TRBJ1-6; no reliable D call. The germline V and J ends were trimmed by 0 bases and 7 bases, with 10 bases remaining between them. CDR3 length: 14 residues. Germline V gives CDR1 GTSNPN, CDR2 SVGIG (reference sequence). The CDR3, as DNA: TGTGCCTGGAGTGTAGCCTCTCTGAATTCACCCCTCCACTTT. Encoded protein: CAWSVASLNSPLHF.

The chain is built from TRBV7-9 and TRBJ1-2, with TRBD1 identical over 7 bases. The germline V gene has CDR1 SEHNR and CDR2 FQNEAQ (reference sequence). Trimming cost V 5 bases and J 5 bases; bases outside gene matches: 8. The CDR3 is made up of 14 amino acids. The CDR3 region has the DNA TGTGCCAGCAGCCCTCGGCAGGGGGAGTATGGCTACACCTTC. This codes for CASSPRQGEYGYTF. The full variable domain, in which reference TRBV7-9 and TRBJ1-2 provide the parts outside the CDR3, is DTGVSQNPRHKITKRGQNVTFRCDPISEHNRLYWYRQTLGQGPEFLTYFQNEAQLEKSRLLSDRFSAERPKGSFSTLEIQRTEQGDSAMYLCASSPRQGEYGYTFGSGTRLTVV.

This chain uses TRBV19 with TRBJ1-2, with D possibly TRBD1 on 5 matching bases. Germline values: CDR1 LNHDA, CDR2 SQIVND (reference sequence). This CDR3 comprises 16 residues. Trimming pared 8 bases from V and 5 bases from J, leaving 24 bases between. CDR3 DNA: TGTGCCAGTTCTTACGGGGGACGGGCAGAGGTTTATGGCTACACCTTC. As protein: CASSYGGRAEVYGYTF. The variable domain in full, with the rest retrieved from reference TRBV19 and TRBJ1-2, is DGGITQSPKYLFRKEGQNVTLSCEQNLNHDAMYWYRQDPGQGLRLIYYSQIVNDFQKGDIAEGYSVSREKKESFPLTVTSAQKNPTAFYLCASSYGGRAEVYGYTFGSGTRLTVV.

This chain uses TRBV27 with TRBJ2-7, with 9 bases matching TRBD1. The CDR3 totals 12 residues. CDR1 and CDR2 (germline): MNHEY, SMNVEV (reference sequence). The junction had 5 bases not matched to a gene; V was cut back by 8 bases and J by 6 bases. CDR3 residues: CASRQGGFEQYF. DNA of the CDR3: TGTGCCAGCCGACAGGGGGGGTTCGAGCAGTACTTC.

The rearrangement links TRBV19 to TRBJ2-5; 9 bases map to TRBD2. This CDR3 is 16 amino acids long. The V segment lost 5 bases and the J segment 2 bases; nucleotides outside the gene matches: 9. Per the germline V gene, CDR1 is LNHDA and CDR2 is SQIVND (reference sequence). The CDR3 spells CASSVGVSGGQETQYF. The CDR3 DNA reads as TGTGCCAGTAGTGTCGGAGTTAGCGGGGGTCAAGAGACCCAGTACTTC.

This sequence joins TRBV7-2 and TRBJ2-5, with TRBD2 matching over 10 bases. V gave up 1 base and J gave up 7 bases; unmatched junction bases: 6. The V gene's germline CDR1 is SGHTA and CDR2 FQGNSA. The CDR3 sequence is 15 residues long. CDR3 nucleotide sequence: TGTGCCAGCAGCTTAGAGCGAGCGGGGGGGGTGACCCAGTACTTC. Its protein product is CASSLERAGGVTQYF.

This sequence joins TRBV5-5 and TRBJ1-5; D unresolved. Germline CDR1 and CDR2: SGHKS and YYEKEE (reference sequence). The CDR3 covers 16 residues. The V end was cut by 4 bases, the J end by 0 bases, with 14 bases between. CDR3 loop: CASSGETVFSNQPQHF. As DNA, the CDR3 is TGTGCCAGCAGCGGGGAAACAGTTTTTAGCAATCAGCCCCAGCATTTT.

This chain uses TRBV7-9 with TRBJ2-7, with 9 bases lining up with TRBD1. With 4 bases clipped from V and 4 bases from J, the junction kept 8 bases outside the gene matches. The CDR3 is made up of 15 amino acids. Germline loops: CDR1 SEHNR, CDR2 FQNEAQ (reference sequence). CDR3 loop: CASSSTGTGMYEQYF. CDR3 DNA sequence: TGTGCCAGCAGCTCAACCGGGACAGGGATGTACGAGCAGTACTTC. The full variable domain, its missing parts supplied by reference TRBV7-9 and TRBJ2-7, is DTGVSQNPRHKITKRGQNVTFRCDPISEHNRLYWYRQTLGQGPEFLTYFQNEAQLEKSRLLSDRFSAERPKGSFSTLEIQRTEQGDSAMYLCASSSTGTGMYEQYFGPGTRLTVT.

J is TRBJ2-7 and V is TRBV20-1; 10 bases are shared with TRBD1. Trimming took 3 bases from V and 2 from J; bases not matched to a gene: 7. Germline V lookup: CDR1 DFQATT, CDR2 SNEGSKA (reference sequence). The CDR3 loop spans 15 amino acids. The CDR3 spells CSASGRQGAPYEQYF. DNA for the CDR3: TGCAGTGCTAGTGGCCGACAGGGGGCCCCCTACGAGCAGTACTTC.

The CDR3 spells CASSLNAAGTNEKLFF. The CDR3 bases are TGTGCCAGCAGCTTAAATGCGGCGGGTACTAATGAAAAACTGTTTTTT. The V gene is TRBV7-2, the J gene TRBJ1-4; D remains unclear. Germline CDR1 and CDR2: SGHTA and FQGNSA. The CDR3 is 16 amino acids. V was pared by 2 bases and J by 2 bases, with 12 bases between.

This chain joins TRBV10-3 and TRBJ2-1, with 10 bases lining up with TRBD1. V was pared by 3 bases and J by 5 bases, with 13 bases of the junction left unmatched. The CDR3 consists of 18 residues. Germline V gene sequence: CDR1 ENHRY, CDR2 SYGVKD. The chain's CDR3 is CAISESGTGVLWDNEQFF. The CDR3, as DNA: TGTGCCATCAGTGAATCGGGGACAGGGGTACTCTGGGACAATGAGCAGTTCTTC.

The V gene is TRBV4-2, the J gene TRBJ2-2; 8 bases line up with TRBD2. Germline V gives CDR1 LGHNA, CDR2 YNFKEQ. V shed 1 base and J 2 bases; nucleotides not matched to a gene: 12. CDR3 size: 19 residues. CDR3 sequence (DNA): TGTGCCAGCAGCCAAGGCCCCCCGGGGGGGATTACTAACACCGGGGAGCTGTTTTTT. Translation gives CASSQGPPGGITNTGELFF.

V is TRBV19 and J is TRBJ2-7; the D gene is possibly TRBD2 (6 bases). V lost 3 bases, J lost 7 bases, and 10 bases lay in between. CDR3 length: 12 residues. Germline V gene data show CDR1 as LNHDA and CDR2 as SQIVND (reference sequence). For the CDR3, the DNA is TGTGCCAGTAGTATGCGTGGGACTGAGCAGTACTTC. It translates to CASSMRGTEQYF.

V usage is TRBV7-8 and J usage is TRBJ1-5; D unclear. Trimming pared 3 bases from V and 1 base from J, leaving 4 bases between. CDR1 and CDR2 (germline): SGHVS, FQNEAQ. This CDR3 is built from 13 residues. The CDR3 DNA reads as TGTGCCAGCAGCTTGTTGAGCAATCAGCCCCAGCATTTT. Its translation is CASSLLSNQPQHF.

The rearrangement uses TRBV3-1 (or the pseudogene TRBV3-2) and TRBJ2-5; 8 positions match TRBD1. CDR3 length: 16 residues. Germline lookup yields CDR1 LGHDT and CDR2 YNNKEL (reference sequence). The trim removed 4 bases at V and 4 bases at J, leaving 11 bases unmatched. CDR3 nucleotides: TGTGCCAGCAGCCGCACTCCGGGACAGGCCGGAGAGACCCAGTACTTC. This encodes CASSRTPGQAGETQYF.

The chain is built from TRBV9 and TRBJ1-1; no reliable D call. The CDR3 extends over 15 amino acids. Germline-derived CDR1 and CDR2 are SGDLS and YYNGEE. V dropped 0 bases and J dropped 4 bases, with 13 bases sitting between them. CDR3 region: CASSVDVGGLTEAFF. In DNA, the CDR3 is TGTGCCAGCAGCGTAGACGTGGGTGGGCTCACTGAAGCTTTCTTT.

The rearrangement uses TRBV7-9 and TRBJ2-5, with D tentatively TRBD1 or TRBD2 (7 bases each). V lost 5 bases and J lost 4, with 14 bases in between. This CDR3 is built from 14 residues. Germline values: CDR1 SEHNR, CDR2 FQNEAQ (reference sequence). In DNA form, the CDR3 reads TGTGCCAGCAGCCCCCAGGGGGGGGTAGAGACCCAGTACTTC. Its translation is CASSPQGGVETQYF.

This chain connects TRBV15 to TRBJ1-1, with no clear D. Germline values: CDR1 LNHNV, CDR2 YYDKDF (reference sequence). The CDR3 has 16 amino acids. Between the trimmed V and J ends, which lost 0 bases and 3 bases, there was a span of 14 bases. The CDR3 nucleotides read TGTGCCACCAGCAGAGATTGGAGGGAATGGGACACTGAAGCTTTCTTT. It encodes CATSRDWREWDTEAFF.

This sequence joins TRBV7-8 and TRBJ2-7; D call uncertain. This CDR3 is built from 14 residues. V dropped 5 bases and J dropped 3 bases, with 14 bases sitting between them. The germline V gene encodes CDR1 SGHVS and CDR2 FQNEAQ. CDR3 sequence (DNA): TGTGCCAGCAGCGTGGTGGGCATAGGCTACGAGCAGTACTTC. It codes for CASSVVGIGYEQYF.

This clone came up a few times. The chain has TRBV6-5 and TRBJ1-2; D uncertain. Trimming took off 7 bases at V and 3 bases at J, with 12 bases between the two ends. The germline V gene has CDR1 MNHEY and CDR2 SVGAGI. The length of the CDR3 is 13 residues. The CDR3 DNA reads TGTGCCAGCACGGCGATGGGTGACTATGGCTACACCTTC. It translates to CASTAMGDYGYTF.

The rearrangement links TRBV7-2 to TRBJ2-1; tentatively, D is TRBD2 (5 bases). This CDR3 is 17 amino acids long. Germline CDR1 reads SGHTA; CDR2 reads FQGNSA. Trimming cost V 2 bases and J 6 bases, with 20 bases left between them. In DNA form, the CDR3 reads TGTGCCAGCAGCTTACAACCGGGAACTCTCCTGGGCAATGAGCAGTTCTTC. This translates into CASSLQPGTLLGNEQFF.

The gene calls are TRBV4-3 and TRBJ2-1, with D possibly called TRBD1 or TRBD2 (5 bases each). Trimming cost V 0 bases and J 3 bases, with 9 bases left between them. The CDR3 consists of 15 residues. The germline V gene has CDR1 LGHNA and CDR2 YSLEER. CDR3 coding DNA: TGCGCCAGCAGCCAAGATTGGGGGAACTACAATGAGCAGTTCTTC. Translated, it gives CASSQDWGNYNEQFF.

The chain employs TRBV6-5 and TRBJ2-7, with 11 bases identical to TRBD2. Trimming cost V 5 bases and J 4 bases; bases outside gene matches: 4. Germline V CDR1 and CDR2: MNHEY, SVGAGI. CDR3 length equals 14 residues. CDR3: CASSLAGGTYEQYF. CDR3 DNA sequence: TGTGCCAGCAGTCTAGCGGGGGGTACATACGAGCAGTACTTC.